The present TCR beta chain was sequenced within a study of T cell repertoires and HLA-DP antigens. Turning to the study itself: Alloreactive CD4+ T cells targeted HLA-DP on transduced HeLa.

Amplification used primers for 54 TRBV and 13 TRBJ segments. Using immunoSEQ multiplex PCR, the repertoire was profiled, and TCRdb retains in-frame clones only, with some absent. Among about 89,000 clones listed, around nine tenths were seen once. Regarding this clone: Its specificity is unknown.

J was trimmed by 2 bases and V by 0 bases; bases with no gene match: 4. CDR1 is SGHRS and CDR2 is YFSETQ in the germline V gene. The CDR3 has 15 amino acids. The receptor was derived from a man aged 50-60 years in good health and CMV-seronegative. Sequencing was carried out using CD4+ T cells from PBMCs. V usage is TRBV5-1 and J usage is TRBJ2-7; 8 bases agree with TRBD2. CDR3 in amino acids: CASSLAAGRAYEQYF. In DNA form, the CDR3 reads TGCGCCAGCAGCTTGGCGGCCGGGAGGGCCTACGAGCAGTACTTC. The variable domain in full, completed from reference TRBV5-1 and TRBJ2-7, reads KAGVTQTPRYLIKTRGQQVTLSCSPISGHRSVSWYQQTPGQGLQFLFEYFSETQRNKGNFPGRFSGRQFSNSRSEMNVSTLELGDSALYLCASSLAAGRAYEQYFGPGTRLTVT.